This T cell receptor (delta chain) came from a study of γδ T cells in repeated Plasmodium falciparum infection. Within the sample, this clone is medium-sized. Other DNA variants within this sample encode the same CDR3. TCRdb reran clone calling via CATT on the multiplex PCR reads. Counted here are 85,000 to 100,000 delta-chain clones, roughly 0.9% occurring once; the ten biggest clones make up 9% to 10%. The clonotype was recovered from a pool of human donors (malaria-infected and uninfected, not separated). The sequencing input was gamma-delta T cells from blood.

The CDR3 reads CALGEIGGLGTGPLIF. The CDR3 nucleotides are TGTGCTCTTGGGGAAATTGGTGGGCTGGGGACCGGGCCCCTGATCTTT. The V and J genes are TRDV1 and TRDJ4; TRDD3 might be the D (6 bases). The germline V gene has CDR1 TSWWSYY and CDR2 QGS. The CDR3 is 16 amino acids. V lost 2 bases and J 5 bases, leaving 21 bases between the germline ends.